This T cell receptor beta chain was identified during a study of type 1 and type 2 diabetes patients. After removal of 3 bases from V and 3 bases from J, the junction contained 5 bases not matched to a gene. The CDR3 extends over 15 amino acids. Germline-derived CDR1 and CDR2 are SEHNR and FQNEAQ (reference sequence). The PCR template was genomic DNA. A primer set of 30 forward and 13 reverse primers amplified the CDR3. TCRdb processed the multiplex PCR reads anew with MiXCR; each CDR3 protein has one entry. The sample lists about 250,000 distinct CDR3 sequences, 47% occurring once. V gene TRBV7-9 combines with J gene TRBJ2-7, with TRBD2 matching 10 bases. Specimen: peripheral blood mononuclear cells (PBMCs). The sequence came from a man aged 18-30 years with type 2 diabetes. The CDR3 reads CASSFASGGGYEQYF. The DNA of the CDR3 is TGTGCCAGCAGCTTCGCTAGCGGGGGAGGCTACGAGCAGTACTTC.